Each of the 8 T cell receptor beta chains below was sequenced from the same sample in a study of glioma-infiltrating T cells. Using RNA template, CDR3s of TCR alpha and beta were amplified with iRepertoire arm-PCR. MiXCR, run by TCRdb on the multiplex PCR reads, gives a single entry per CDR3 protein. The sample has roughly 4,700 distinct CDR3 sequences, under 30% seen once. Sequencing was performed on glioma tissue, nonneoplastic brain tissue, or PBMCs (not recorded which). These receptor sequences come from a human donor with low-grade glioma or glioblastoma, undergoing nonglioma brain surgery, or in good health (not recorded which).

This clonotype is judged medium-sized. The chain employs TRBV24-1 and TRBJ1-5; no definite D call. The CDR3 contains 13 residues. V lost 2 bases to trimming and J lost 7 bases, with 8 bases between them. In germline, CDR1 is KGHDR, CDR2 SFDVKD. The CDR3: CATSDYLGQPQHF. As DNA, the CDR3 is TGTGCCACCAGTGATTACTTGGGCCAGCCCCAGCATTTT.

This chain uses TRBV20-1 with TRBJ1-5; 12 nucleotides align to TRBD1. The CDR3 spans 15 residues. Trimming cost V 6 bases and J 6 bases; bases outside gene matches: 9. Per germline, CDR1 DFQATT and CDR2 SNEGSKA (reference sequence). In DNA, the CDR3 is TGCAGTGCACCGGGACAGGGGGCGCGGAGTCAGCCCCAGCATTTT. Its translation: CSAPGQGARSQPQHF.

This clonotype rates as medium-sized (0.01 to 0.1%). The chain carries TRBV12-3 or TRBV12-4 and TRBJ1-1; the D is unclear. This CDR3 region has 13 residues. V lost 6 bases and J lost 4, with 12 bases in between. CDR3 amino acids: CASREESGTEAFF. CDR3 nucleotides: TGTGCCAGCAGGGAGGAATCGGGCACTGAAGCTTTCTTT.

This clonotype has a count of ten or more. This rearrangement joins TRBV9 to TRBJ2-3, with 10 bases lining up with TRBD1. Germline V gene sequence: CDR1 SGDLS, CDR2 YYNGEE. The CDR3 is 15 amino acids. V lost 2 bases to trimming and J lost 4 bases; unmatched junction nucleotides: 4. CDR3 nucleotide sequence: TGTGCCAGCAGCGTCGACAGGGGGCCGGCAGATACGCAGTATTTT. This translates into CASSVDRGPADTQYF.

Within the sample, this clonotype is medium-sized. The rearrangement joins TRBV6-1 to TRBJ2-1; 14 positions agree with TRBD2. Germline-derived CDR1 and CDR2 are MNHNS and SASEGT. V trimming: 5 bases; J trimming: 7 bases; junction bases outside the gene matches: 4. The CDR3 has 15 amino acids. CDR3 in DNA: TGTGCCAGCAGTCTGACTAGCGGGGGGGCGAATGAGCAGTTCTTC. Amino acids: CASSLTSGGANEQFF.

This clonotype is medium-sized within its sample. The rearrangement links TRBV28 to TRBJ1-5, with TRBD1 identical over 10 bases. The CDR3 runs 19 residues. V lost 5 bases, J lost 2 bases, and 15 bases stayed unmatched. From germline, CDR1 is MDHEN and CDR2 SYDVKM. In DNA, the CDR3 is TGTGCCAGCAGTCCCCCGGGACAGGGGTTGGGGGGGGGCAATCAGCCCCAGCATTTT. Its translation is CASSPPGQGLGGGNQPQHF.

There are a few counts of this clonotype. The rearrangement uses TRBV29-1 and TRBJ2-7, with a possible D match to TRBD2 (6 bases). The V end lost 1 base, the J end lost 2 bases, and 9 bases lay between the germline ends. CDR1 and CDR2 from the germline V gene are SQVTM and ANQGSEA. This CDR3 is 13 amino acids long. This CDR3 reads CSVEGGETYEQYF. The CDR3 DNA reads TGCAGCGTTGAAGGCGGGGAGACCTACGAGCAGTACTTC.

In this sample, this clonotype is medium-sized. This chain connects TRBV5-8 to TRBJ2-1; D is unclear. The CDR3 consists of 15 residues. Per the germline V gene, CDR1 is SGHTS and CDR2 is YDEGEE. V was trimmed by 0 bases and J by 10 bases, leaving 17 bases between them. This CDR3 is CASSLGLPDTIEQFF. CDR3 in DNA: TGTGCCAGCAGCTTGGGACTCCCTGATACAATAGAGCAGTTCTTC.